One and the same sample provided the 27 T cell receptor beta chains below, sequenced in a study of vaccination and CD4 T cells after COVID-19. Treatment described: approximately 9-day PBMC culture with coronavirus spike peptide pools or control peptides (ViraFEST assay). Cultured CD4+ T cells had their DNA profiled by the Oncomine TCR Beta short-read assay. From the PCR reads, TCRdb called clonotypes with MiXCR, one entry per CDR3 protein. The sample carries around 13,000 distinct CDR3 sequences, roughly 60% recorded once. Their cognate antigens are unknown. The specimen comprised CD4+ T cells from blood, cultured in vitro, sampled before SARS-CoV-2 vaccination. Receptor source: a human donor who had recovered from COVID-19.

This clonotype was seen only a few times. The V and J genes are TRBV11-3 and TRBJ1-1, with a weak D call TRBD1 (5 bases). The CDR3 has 12 residues. The germline CDR1 and CDR2 sequences are SGHNT and YENEEA. The germline V and J ends were trimmed by 0 bases and 11 bases, with 10 bases remaining between them. This CDR3 is CASSLDTAGAFF. CDR3 in DNA: TGTGCCAGCAGCTTAGATACCGCAGGGGCTTTCTTT.

The J gene is TRBJ1-2, the V gene TRBV7-6, with a possible D match to TRBD1 (5 bases). V gave up 1 base and J gave up 4 bases, with 13 bases separating them. Germline loops: CDR1 SGHVS, CDR2 FNYEAQ. This CDR3 spans 15 amino acids. DNA for the CDR3: TGTGCCAGCAGCTTAGAAGCAGGGATGAGCTATGGCTACACCTTC. This encodes CASSLEAGMSYGYTF.

This chain links TRBV6-1 with TRBJ1-1; no clear D. Germline V gene lookup returns CDR1 MNHNS and CDR2 SASEGT. Trimming removed 6 bases at V and 0 bases at J, with 11 bases between. This CDR3 spans 14 amino acids. CDR3 sequence reads: CASSIQFMNTEAFF. For the CDR3, the DNA is TGTGCCAGCAGCATACAGTTCATGAACACTGAAGCTTTCTTT.

The V and J genes are TRBV9 and TRBJ2-5; perhaps TRBD1 as D (5 bases). The germline gives CDR1 SGDLS, CDR2 YYNGEE. V shed 3 bases and J shed 2 bases, with 8 bases lying between them. The CDR3 has 13 amino acids. This CDR3 reads CASSGTPQETQYF. DNA of the CDR3: TGTGCCAGCAGCGGGACACCGCAAGAGACCCAGTACTTC. Looking up the rest from reference TRBV9 and TRBJ2-5 gives the full variable domain: DSGVTQTPKHLITATGQRVTLRCSPRSGDLSVYWYQQSLDQGLQFLIQYYNGEERAKGNILERFSAQQFPDLHSELNLSSLELGDSALYFCASSGTPQETQYFGPGTRLLVL.

This chain connects TRBV18 to TRBJ2-5, with 13 bases lining up with TRBD2. The CDR3 has 15 residues. CDR1 is KGHSH and CDR2 is LQKENI in the germline V gene. Losses at the gene ends were 3 bases for V and 4 bases for J; bases not matched to a gene: 2. The CDR3 DNA is TGTGCCAGCTCACCGGGACTAGCGGGAATAGAGACCCAGTACTTC. It yields the protein CASSPGLAGIETQYF.

This clonotype occurred a few times. CDR3 protein: CASSLTTGGLVNQPQHF. In DNA form, the CDR3 reads TGTGCCAGTAGTCTTACGACAGGGGGGCTTGTAAATCAGCCCCAGCATTTT. This rearrangement joins TRBV19 to TRBJ1-5; the match to TRBD1 covers 9 bases. Unmatched junction bases numbered 12, after V lost 5 bases and J lost 4 bases. The CDR3 has 17 amino acids. Germline CDR1 is LNHDA and CDR2 is SQIVND (reference sequence).

This clonotype is deemed medium-sized. The J gene is TRBJ2-7, the V gene TRBV27, with 12 bases matching TRBD2. Germline V gene lookup returns CDR1 MNHEY and CDR2 SMNVEV (reference sequence). The CDR3 spans 15 residues. V was pared by 5 bases and J by 4 bases, with 6 bases of the junction left unmatched. The CDR3 nucleotides are TGTGCCAGCAGTGAACTAGCGGGAGGAAGGTACGAGCAGTACTTC. As protein: CASSELAGGRYEQYF.

The V call is TRBV6-1, the J call TRBJ2-7; the D is unclear. V dropped 7 bases and J dropped 6 bases, with 22 bases sitting between them. CDR3 length equals 15 residues. Germline CDR1 reads MNHNS; CDR2 reads SASEGT. The CDR3 DNA follows: TGTGCCAGCAACGCCATCTCGGTAGGAAGTCCCGAGCAGTACTTC. Amino acid sequence: CASNAISVGSPEQYF.

This chain joins TRBV11-1 and TRBJ2-7; tentatively, D is TRBD1 or TRBD2 (5 bases each). This CDR3 has 15 residues. Trimming pared 5 bases from V and 2 bases from J, leaving 16 bases between. CDR1 and CDR2 (germline): SGHAT, FQDESV (reference sequence). CDR3 nucleotides: TGTGCCAGCAGCCCCCGTGGGGGTATAGCCTACGAGCAGTACTTC. Translating it yields CASSPRGGIAYEQYF.

The chain is built from TRBV24-1 and TRBJ2-7, with a weak D call TRBD2 (5 bases). The V and J ends lost 5 bases and 6 bases respectively, with 13 bases between them. Germline CDR1 reads KGHDR; CDR2 reads SFDVKD. This CDR3 region has 13 residues. CDR3 DNA sequence: TGTGCCACCAGTGCGGGGTACTACGGCGAGCAGTACTTC. Translating gives CATSAGYYGEQYF.

This clonotype occurred a few times. The chain employs TRBV6-1 and TRBJ1-2, with a possible D match to TRBD1 (6 bases). There are 13 residues in the CDR3. Deletions cut 11 bases from V and 0 bases from J, with 13 bases between. Germline CDR1 is MNHNS and CDR2 is SASEGT. CDR3 loop: CALKRGANYGYTF. As DNA, the CDR3 is TGTGCCCTTAAGAGGGGGGCTAACTATGGCTACACCTTC.

This clonotype was counted between two and nine times. The chain uses TRBV7-6 and TRBJ2-3; weak D call: TRBD2 (6 bases). This CDR3 contains 15 residues. The V end was cut by 3 bases, the J end by 9 bases, with 19 bases between. Germline CDR1 and CDR2: SGHVS and FNYEAQ. CDR3 in amino acids: CASSFMMTPRETQYF. CDR3 coding DNA: TGTGCCAGCAGCTTTATGATGACCCCACGGGAGACGCAGTATTTT.

CDR3 protein: CASSLGEGTEAFF. CDR3 nucleotide sequence: TGTGCCAGCAGCTTAGGGGAGGGCACTGAAGCTTTCTTT. The chain has TRBV7-9 and TRBJ1-1; D remains ambiguous. The CDR3 is 13 residues long. Germline CDR1 and CDR2: SEHNR and FQNEAQ (reference sequence). V lost 1 base and J lost 4, with 7 bases in between.

V is TRBV10-3 and J is TRBJ2-3; 12 bases line up with TRBD2. Per germline, CDR1 ENHRY and CDR2 SYGVKD. V dropped 6 bases and J dropped 4; count of bases not matched to a gene: 5. The CDR3 has 15 amino acids. Here the CDR3 reads CAISRLAGEPDTQYF. The CDR3 DNA sequence: TGTGCCATCAGCCGACTAGCGGGAGAGCCAGATACGCAGTATTTT.

The CDR3 DNA reads TGTGCCAGTAGTATAGTAATGGCTAGTGGACTATACAATGAGCAGTTCTTC. Amino acids: CASSIVMASGLYNEQFF. The chain is built from TRBV19 and TRBJ2-1, with D perhaps TRBD2 (6 bases). There are 17 residues in the CDR3. Germline lookup yields CDR1 LNHDA and CDR2 SQIVND (reference sequence). Trimming removed 1 base at V and 4 bases at J, with 17 bases between.

This chain joins TRBV28 and TRBJ1-2, with D unclear. The germline CDR1 and CDR2 sequences are MDHEN and SYDVKM. The CDR3 contains 11 residues. V was pared by 5 bases and J by 2 bases, with 3 bases between. DNA for the CDR3: TGTGCCAGCAGTCAGAACTATGGCTACACCTTC. Translation gives CASSQNYGYTF.

This clonotype was seen once. CDR3 nucleotides: TGTGCTAGTGGTCGGAGTTGGGACTTGAACACTGAAGCTTTCTTT. Translated: CASGRSWDLNTEAFF. The V and J genes are TRBV12-5 and TRBJ1-1, with a possible D match to TRBD1 (5 bases). Germline V gives CDR1 LGHNT, CDR2 FRNRAP. The CDR3 contains 15 residues. Trimming left V 5 bases short and J 0 bases short, with 13 bases between. Looking up the rest from reference TRBV12-5 and TRBJ1-1 gives the full variable domain: DARVTQTPRHKVTEMGQEVTMRCQPILGHNTVFWYRQTMMQGLELLAYFRNRAPLDDSGMPKDRFSAEMPDATLATLKIQPSEPRDSAVYFCASGRSWDLNTEAFFGQGTRLTVV.

The chain carries TRBV19 and TRBJ2-2, with 10 bases lining up with TRBD2. With 5 bases clipped from V and 4 bases from J, the junction kept 13 bases outside the gene matches. This CDR3 contains 18 residues. Germline V gene lookup returns CDR1 LNHDA and CDR2 SQIVND (reference sequence). The CDR3 reads CASSPMASGSLGTGELFF. CDR3 in DNA: TGTGCCAGTAGTCCAATGGCTAGCGGGAGTCTTGGCACCGGGGAGCTGTTTTTT.

On this clonotype itself: The junction departs from the called germline gene at one end, perhaps through a read error. The chain is built from TRBV28 and TRBJ2-3, with D tentatively TRBD1 (5 bases). CDR3 length equals 18 residues. In germline, CDR1 is MDHEN, CDR2 SYDVKM. CDR3 sequence (DNA): TGTGCCAGCAGTTCCCAATCCCGACAATGGGGCCTCACAGATACGCAGTATTTC. Protein sequence: CASSSQSRQWGLTDTQYF.

This clonotype was seen a handful of times. The V gene is TRBV20-1, the J gene TRBJ1-5, with TRBD1 matching over 7 bases. This CDR3 contains 17 residues. J lost 9 bases, V lost 0 bases, and 17 bases had no gene match. Germline lookup yields CDR1 DFQATT and CDR2 SNEGSKA (reference sequence). The CDR3 spells CSARERTGGEDRRPQHF. Written as DNA, the CDR3 is TGCAGTGCTAGAGAGAGGACAGGCGGCGAGGATCGGAGGCCCCAGCATTTT.

Only one count was recorded for this clonotype. The chain recombines TRBV6-2 or TRBV6-3 with TRBJ2-7; TRBD1 is a possible D gene (6 bases). Trimming removed 4 bases from V and 2 bases from J, with 12 bases in between. The length of the CDR3 is 14 residues. The V gene's germline CDR1 is MNHEY and CDR2 SVGEGT. CDR3 nucleotides: TGTGCCAGCAGTTGGGTCAGGGGCACCTACGAGCAGTACTTC. This encodes CASSWVRGTYEQYF.

This chain joins TRBV5-1 and TRBJ1-6; D gene uncertain. The CDR3 spans 16 residues. V lost 3 bases, J lost 2 bases, and 12 bases lay in between. In germline, CDR1 is SGHRS, CDR2 YFSETQ. The CDR3 loop reads CASSYKVGTYNSPLHF. CDR3 DNA: TGCGCCAGCAGCTACAAGGTCGGGACCTATAATTCACCCCTCCACTTT.

This sequence joins TRBV7-3 and TRBJ2-1; the D call may be TRBD1 or TRBD2 (5 bases each). The V end lost 5 bases, the J end lost 0 bases, and 11 bases lay between the germline ends. Looked up from germline, CDR1 is SGHTA and CDR2 is FQGTGA. This CDR3 comprises 15 residues. CDR3 amino acids: CASSPGAGSYNEQFF. CDR3 bases: TGTGCCAGCAGCCCCGGGGCTGGCTCCTACAATGAGCAGTTCTTC.

The rearrangement links TRBV5-1 to TRBJ1-1; unclear D gene. Germline-derived CDR1 and CDR2 are SGHRS and YFSETQ. The CDR3 length is 13 residues. Between the trimmed V and J ends, which lost 2 bases and 3 bases, there was a span of 8 bases. This chain's CDR3 is CASSFGDHTEAFF. CDR3 nucleotide sequence: TGCGCCAGCAGCTTCGGGGATCACACTGAAGCTTTCTTT.

V usage is TRBV2 and J usage is TRBJ1-1, with D uncertain. Trimming left V 6 bases short and J 7 bases short, with 12 bases between. This CDR3 spans 12 amino acids. Germline lookup yields CDR1 SNHLY and CDR2 FYNNEI. The CDR3 loop is CASRTDDLEAFF. CDR3 sequence (DNA): TGTGCCAGCAGGACGGACGACCTTGAAGCTTTCTTT.

This clonotype appeared a single time. This chain links TRBV6-1 with TRBJ2-7; D might be TRBD2 (6 bases). From germline, CDR1 is MNHNS and CDR2 SASEGT. Deletions cut 3 bases from V and 2 bases from J, with 14 bases between. The CDR3 spans 15 residues. As DNA, the CDR3 is TGTGCCAGCAGTGACGACCATAGCGGTACCTACGAGCAGTACTTC. Translation: CASSDDHSGTYEQYF.

The J gene is TRBJ1-2, the V gene TRBV19; D not certain. CDR3 length: 13 amino acids. Trimming took off 4 bases at V and 0 bases at J, with 6 bases between the two ends. CDR1 and CDR2 from the germline V gene are LNHDA and SQIVND (reference sequence). As DNA, the CDR3 is TGTGCCAGTAGTAGGCCCCCTAACTATGGCTACACCTTC. Its translation is CASSRPPNYGYTF.